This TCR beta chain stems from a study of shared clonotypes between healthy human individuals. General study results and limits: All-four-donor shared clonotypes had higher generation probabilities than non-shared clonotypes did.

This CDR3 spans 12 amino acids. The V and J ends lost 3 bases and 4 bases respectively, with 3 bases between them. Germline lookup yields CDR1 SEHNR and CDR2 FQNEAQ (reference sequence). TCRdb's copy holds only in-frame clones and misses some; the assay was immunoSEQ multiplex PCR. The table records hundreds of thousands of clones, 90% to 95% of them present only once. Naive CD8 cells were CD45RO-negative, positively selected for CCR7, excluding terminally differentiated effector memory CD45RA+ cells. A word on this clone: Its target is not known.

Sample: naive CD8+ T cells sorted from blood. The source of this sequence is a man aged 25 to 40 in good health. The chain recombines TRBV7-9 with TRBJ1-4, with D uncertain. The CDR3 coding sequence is TGTGCCAGCAGCTTTTATAATGAAAAACTGTTTTTT. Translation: CASSFYNEKLFF.